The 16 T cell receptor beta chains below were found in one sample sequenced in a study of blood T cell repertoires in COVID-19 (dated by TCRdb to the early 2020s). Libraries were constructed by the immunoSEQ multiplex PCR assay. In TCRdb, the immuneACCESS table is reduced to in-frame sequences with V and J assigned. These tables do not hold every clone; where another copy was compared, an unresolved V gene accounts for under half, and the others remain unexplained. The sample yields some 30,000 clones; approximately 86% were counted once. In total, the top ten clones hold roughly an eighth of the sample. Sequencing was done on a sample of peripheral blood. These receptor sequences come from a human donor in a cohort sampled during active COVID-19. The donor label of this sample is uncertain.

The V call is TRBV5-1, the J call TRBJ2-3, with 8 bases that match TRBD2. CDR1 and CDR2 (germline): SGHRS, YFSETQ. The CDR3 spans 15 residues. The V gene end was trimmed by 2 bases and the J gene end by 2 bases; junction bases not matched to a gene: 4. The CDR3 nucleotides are TGCGCCAGCAGCTTTGGTAGCGGGATCACAGATACGCAGTATTTT. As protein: CASSFGSGITDTQYF. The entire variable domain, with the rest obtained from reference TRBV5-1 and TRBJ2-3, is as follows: KAGVTQTPRYLIKTRGQQVTLSCSPISGHRSVSWYQQTPGQGLQFLFEYFSETQRNKGNFPGRFSGRQFSNSRSEMNVSTLELGDSALYLCASSFGSGITDTQYFGPGTRLTVL.

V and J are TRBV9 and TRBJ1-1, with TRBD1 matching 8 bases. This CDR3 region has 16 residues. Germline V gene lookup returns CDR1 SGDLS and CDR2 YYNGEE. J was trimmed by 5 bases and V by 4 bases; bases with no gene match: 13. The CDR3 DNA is TGTGCCAGCAGCAGAGGTATACAGGGGGAGGGGACTGAAGCTTTCTTT. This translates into CASSRGIQGEGTEAFF.

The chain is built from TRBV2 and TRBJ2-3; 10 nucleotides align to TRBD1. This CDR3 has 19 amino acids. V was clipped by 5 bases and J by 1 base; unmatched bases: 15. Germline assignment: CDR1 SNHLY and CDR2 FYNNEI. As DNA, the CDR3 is TGTGCCAGCAGTACCTCCGAGACAGGGGGCCTAGGTGGCACAGATACGCAGTATTTT. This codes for CASSTSETGGLGGTDTQYF.

The CDR3: CASSQVTGYEQYF. For the CDR3, the DNA is TGTGCCAGCAGCCAAGTAACTGGCTACGAGCAGTACTTC. V gene TRBV3-1 (or the pseudogene TRBV3-2) combines with J gene TRBJ2-7; D unresolved. Per the germline V gene, CDR1 is LGHDT and CDR2 is YNNKEL (reference sequence). V shed 1 base and J shed 3 bases, with 7 bases lying between them. The CDR3 totals 13 residues.

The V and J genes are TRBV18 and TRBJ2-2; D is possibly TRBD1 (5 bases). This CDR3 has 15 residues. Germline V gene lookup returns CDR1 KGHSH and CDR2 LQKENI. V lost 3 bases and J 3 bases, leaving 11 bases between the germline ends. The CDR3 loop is CASSPSEGDTGELFF. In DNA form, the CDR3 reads TGTGCCAGCTCACCGTCAGAAGGGGACACCGGGGAGCTGTTTTTT.

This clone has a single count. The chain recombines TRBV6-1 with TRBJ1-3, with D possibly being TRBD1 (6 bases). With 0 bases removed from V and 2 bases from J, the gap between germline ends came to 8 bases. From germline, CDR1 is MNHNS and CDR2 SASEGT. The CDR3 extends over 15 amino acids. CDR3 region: CASSEARTAGNTIYF. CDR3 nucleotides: TGTGCCAGCAGTGAAGCCCGGACAGCTGGAAACACCATATATTTT.

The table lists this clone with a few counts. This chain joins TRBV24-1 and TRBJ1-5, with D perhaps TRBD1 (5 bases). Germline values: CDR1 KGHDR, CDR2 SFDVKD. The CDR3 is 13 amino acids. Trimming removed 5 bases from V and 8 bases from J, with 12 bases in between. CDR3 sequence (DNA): TGTGCCACCAGTGTCGGGGGAAGGGAGCCCCAGCATTTT. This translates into CATSVGGREPQHF.

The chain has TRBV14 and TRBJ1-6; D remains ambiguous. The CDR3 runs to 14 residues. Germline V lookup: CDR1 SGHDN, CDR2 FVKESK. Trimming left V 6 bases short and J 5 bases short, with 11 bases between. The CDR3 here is CASRSPRDNSPLHF. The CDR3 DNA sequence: TGTGCCAGCAGAAGTCCACGGGATAATTCACCCCTCCACTTT.

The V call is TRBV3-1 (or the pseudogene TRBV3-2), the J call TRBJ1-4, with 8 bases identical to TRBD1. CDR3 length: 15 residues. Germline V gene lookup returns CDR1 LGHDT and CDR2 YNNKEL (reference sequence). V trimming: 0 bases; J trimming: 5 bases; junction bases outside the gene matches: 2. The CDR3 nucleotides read TGTGCCAGCAGCCAAGAGGGGACAGGAAATGAAAAACTGTTTTTT. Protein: CASSQEGTGNEKLFF.

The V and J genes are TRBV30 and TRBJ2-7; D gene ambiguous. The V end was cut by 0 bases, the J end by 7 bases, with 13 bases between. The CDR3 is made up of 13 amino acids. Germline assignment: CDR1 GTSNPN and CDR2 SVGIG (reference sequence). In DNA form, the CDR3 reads TGTGCCTGGAGTGTATTACAAACTACGGAGCAGTACTTC. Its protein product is CAWSVLQTTEQYF.

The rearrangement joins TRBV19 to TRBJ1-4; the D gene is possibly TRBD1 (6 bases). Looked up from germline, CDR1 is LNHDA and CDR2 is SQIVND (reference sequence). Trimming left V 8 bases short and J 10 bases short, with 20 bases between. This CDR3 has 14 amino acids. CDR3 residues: CASAHGDIRGKLFF. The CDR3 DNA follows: TGTGCCAGTGCCCACGGGGACATACGAGGAAAACTGTTTTTT.

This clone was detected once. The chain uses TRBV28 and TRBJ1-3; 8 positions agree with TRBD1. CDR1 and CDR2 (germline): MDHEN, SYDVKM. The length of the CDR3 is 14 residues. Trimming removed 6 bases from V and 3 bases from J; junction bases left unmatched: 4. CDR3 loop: CASSVDRDGNTIYF. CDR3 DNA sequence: TGTGCCAGCAGCGTGGACAGGGATGGAAACACCATATATTTT.

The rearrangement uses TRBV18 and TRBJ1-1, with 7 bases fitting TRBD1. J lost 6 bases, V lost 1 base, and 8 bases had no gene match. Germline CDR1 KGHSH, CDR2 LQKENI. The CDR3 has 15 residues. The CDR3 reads CASSPQRQGAAEAFF. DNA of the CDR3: TGTGCCAGCTCACCACAACGACAGGGTGCCGCTGAAGCTTTCTTT. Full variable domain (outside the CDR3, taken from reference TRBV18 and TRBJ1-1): NAGVMQNPRHLVRRRGQEARLRCSPMKGHSHVYWYRQLPEEGLKFMVYLQKENIIDESGMPKERFSAEFPKEGPSILRIQQVVRGDSAAYFCASSPQRQGAAEAFFGQGTRLTVV.

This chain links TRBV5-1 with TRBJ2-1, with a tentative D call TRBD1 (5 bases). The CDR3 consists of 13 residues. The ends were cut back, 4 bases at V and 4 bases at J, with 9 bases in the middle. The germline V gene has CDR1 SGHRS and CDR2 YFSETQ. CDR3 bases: TGCGCCAGCAGCGAGGACAATTACAATGAGCAGTTCTTC. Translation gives CASSEDNYNEQFF.

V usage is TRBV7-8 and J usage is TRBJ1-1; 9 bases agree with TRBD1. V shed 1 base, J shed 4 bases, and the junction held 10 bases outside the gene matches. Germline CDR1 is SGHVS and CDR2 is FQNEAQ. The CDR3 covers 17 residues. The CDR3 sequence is CASSLGPGQGGRTEAFF. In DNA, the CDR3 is TGTGCCAGCAGCTTAGGGCCGGGACAGGGTGGGCGCACTGAAGCTTTCTTT. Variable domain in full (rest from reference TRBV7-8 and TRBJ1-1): GAGVSQSPRYKVAKRGQDVALRCDPISGHVSLFWYQQALGQGPEFLTYFQNEAQLDKSGLPSDRFFAERPEGSVSTLKIQRTQQEDSAVYLCASSLGPGQGGRTEAFFGQGTRLTVV.

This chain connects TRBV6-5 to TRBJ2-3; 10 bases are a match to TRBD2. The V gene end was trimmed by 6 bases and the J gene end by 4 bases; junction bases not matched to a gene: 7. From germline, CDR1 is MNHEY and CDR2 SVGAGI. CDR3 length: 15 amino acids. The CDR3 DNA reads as TGTGCCAGCAGACTAGCGGGGTGGACCTCAGATACGCAGTATTTT. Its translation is CASRLAGWTSDTQYF.